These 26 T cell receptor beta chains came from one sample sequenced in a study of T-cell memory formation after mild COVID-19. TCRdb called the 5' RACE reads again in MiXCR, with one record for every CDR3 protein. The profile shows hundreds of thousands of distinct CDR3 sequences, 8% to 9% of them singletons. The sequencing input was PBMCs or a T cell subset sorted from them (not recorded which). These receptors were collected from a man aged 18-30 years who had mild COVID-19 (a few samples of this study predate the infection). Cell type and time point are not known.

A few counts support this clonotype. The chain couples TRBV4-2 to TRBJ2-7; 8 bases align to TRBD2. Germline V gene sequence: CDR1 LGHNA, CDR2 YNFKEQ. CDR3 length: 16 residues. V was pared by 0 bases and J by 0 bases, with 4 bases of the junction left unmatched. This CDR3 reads CASSQEGSGGSYEQYF. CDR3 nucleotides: TGTGCCAGCAGCCAAGAGGGCAGCGGGGGCTCCTACGAGCAGTACTTC.

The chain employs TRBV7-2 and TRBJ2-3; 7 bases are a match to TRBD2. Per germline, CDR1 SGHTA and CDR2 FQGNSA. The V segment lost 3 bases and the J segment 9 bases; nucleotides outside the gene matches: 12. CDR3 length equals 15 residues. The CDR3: CASSFAGAGDPTQYF. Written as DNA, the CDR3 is TGTGCCAGCAGCTTCGCCGGGGCGGGAGACCCAACGCAGTATTTT.

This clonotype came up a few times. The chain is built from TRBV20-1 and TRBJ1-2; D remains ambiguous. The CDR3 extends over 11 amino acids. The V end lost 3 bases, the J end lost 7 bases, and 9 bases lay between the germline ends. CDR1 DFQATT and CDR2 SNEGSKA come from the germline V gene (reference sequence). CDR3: CSARELRGYTF. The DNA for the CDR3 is TGCAGTGCTAGGGAGCTGCGTGGCTACACCTTC.

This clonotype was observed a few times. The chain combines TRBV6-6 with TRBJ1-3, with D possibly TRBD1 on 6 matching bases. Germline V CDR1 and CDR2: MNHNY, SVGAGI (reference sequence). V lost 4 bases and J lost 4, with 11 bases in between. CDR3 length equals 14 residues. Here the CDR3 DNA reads TGTGCCAGCAGTTCACAGGGTGCCGGAAACACCATATATTTT. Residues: CASSSQGAGNTIYF.

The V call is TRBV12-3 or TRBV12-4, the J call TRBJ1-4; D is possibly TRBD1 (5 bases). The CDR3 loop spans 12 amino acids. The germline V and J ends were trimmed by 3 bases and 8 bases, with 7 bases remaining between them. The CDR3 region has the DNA TGTGCCAGCAGTTTTGGGGGAGAAAAACTGTTTTTT. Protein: CASSFGGEKLFF.

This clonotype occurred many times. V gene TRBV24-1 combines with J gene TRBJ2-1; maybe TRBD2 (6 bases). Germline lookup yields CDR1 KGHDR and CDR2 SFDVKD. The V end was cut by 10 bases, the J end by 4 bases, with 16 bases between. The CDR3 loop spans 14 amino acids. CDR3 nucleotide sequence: TGTGCCACTTCCCACGGGGGATCATACAATGAGCAGTTCTTC. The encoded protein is CATSHGGSYNEQFF.

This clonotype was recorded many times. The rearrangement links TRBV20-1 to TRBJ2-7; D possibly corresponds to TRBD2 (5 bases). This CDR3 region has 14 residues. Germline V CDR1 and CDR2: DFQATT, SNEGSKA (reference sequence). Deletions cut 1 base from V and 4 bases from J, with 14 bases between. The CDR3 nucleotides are TGCAGTGCTAGAGGGGCCGGGGTAAAGTACGAGCAGTACGTC. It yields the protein CSARGAGVKYEQYV.

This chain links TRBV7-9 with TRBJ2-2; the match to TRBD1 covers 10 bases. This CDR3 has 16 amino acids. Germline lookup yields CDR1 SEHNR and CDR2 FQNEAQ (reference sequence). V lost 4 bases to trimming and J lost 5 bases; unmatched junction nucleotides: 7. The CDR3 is CASSSADRGHTGELFF. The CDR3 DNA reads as TGTGCCAGCAGCTCGGCCGACAGGGGGCATACCGGGGAGCTGTTTTTT.

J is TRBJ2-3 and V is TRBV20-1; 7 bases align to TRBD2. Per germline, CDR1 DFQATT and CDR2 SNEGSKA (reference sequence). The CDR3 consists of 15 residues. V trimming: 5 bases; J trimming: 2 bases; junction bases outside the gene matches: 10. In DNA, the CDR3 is TGCAGTGCTTATAACCGGGACTACCTCACAGATACGCAGTATTTT. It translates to CSAYNRDYLTDTQYF.

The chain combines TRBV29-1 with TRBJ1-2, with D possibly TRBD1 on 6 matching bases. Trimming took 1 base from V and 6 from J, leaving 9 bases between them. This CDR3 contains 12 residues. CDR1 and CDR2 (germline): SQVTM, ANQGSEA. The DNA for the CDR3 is TGCAGCGTTGAAGCAACAGGGCATGGCTACACCTTC. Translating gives CSVEATGHGYTF.

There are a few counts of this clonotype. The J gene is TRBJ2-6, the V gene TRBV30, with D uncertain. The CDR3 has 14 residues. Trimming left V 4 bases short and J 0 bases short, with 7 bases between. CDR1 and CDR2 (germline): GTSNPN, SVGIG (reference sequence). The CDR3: CAWTMTSGANVLTF. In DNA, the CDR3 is TGTGCCTGGACCATGACCTCTGGGGCCAACGTCCTGACTTTC.

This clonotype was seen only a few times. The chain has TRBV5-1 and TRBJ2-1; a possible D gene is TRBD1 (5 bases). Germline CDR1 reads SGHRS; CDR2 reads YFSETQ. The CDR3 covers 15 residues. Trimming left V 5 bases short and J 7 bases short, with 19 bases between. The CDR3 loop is CASSPEAGPSNEQFF. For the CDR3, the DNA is TGCGCCAGCAGTCCCGAGGCAGGGCCGTCAAATGAGCAGTTCTTC.

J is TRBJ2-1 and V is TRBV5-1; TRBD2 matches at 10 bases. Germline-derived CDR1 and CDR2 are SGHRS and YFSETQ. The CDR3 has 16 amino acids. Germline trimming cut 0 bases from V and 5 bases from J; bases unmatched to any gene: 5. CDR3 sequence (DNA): TGCGCCAGCAGCTTGGAAACTAGCGGGGTAAACAATGAGCAGTTCTTC. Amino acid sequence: CASSLETSGVNNEQFF.

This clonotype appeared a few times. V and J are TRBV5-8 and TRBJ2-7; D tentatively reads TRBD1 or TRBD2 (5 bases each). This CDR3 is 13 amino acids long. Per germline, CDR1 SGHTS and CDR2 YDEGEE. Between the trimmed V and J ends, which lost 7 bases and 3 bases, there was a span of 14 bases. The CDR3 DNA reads TGTGCCAGCCTAAGGGACGGCTACTACGAGCAGTACGTC. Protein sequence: CASLRDGYYEQYV.

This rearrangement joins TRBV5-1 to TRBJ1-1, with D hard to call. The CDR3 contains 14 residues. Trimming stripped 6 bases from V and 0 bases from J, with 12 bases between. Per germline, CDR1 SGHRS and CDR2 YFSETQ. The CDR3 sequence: CASTPGSMNTEAFF. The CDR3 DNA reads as TGCGCCAGCACCCCGGGGAGTATGAACACTGAAGCTTTCTTT.

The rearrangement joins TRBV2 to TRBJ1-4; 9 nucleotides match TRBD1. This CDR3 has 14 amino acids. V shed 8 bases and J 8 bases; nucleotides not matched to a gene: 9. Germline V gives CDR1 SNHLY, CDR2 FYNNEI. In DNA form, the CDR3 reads TGTGCCAGCTTGAAGGGACAGGGTCGCGAAAAACTGTTTTTT. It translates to CASLKGQGREKLFF.

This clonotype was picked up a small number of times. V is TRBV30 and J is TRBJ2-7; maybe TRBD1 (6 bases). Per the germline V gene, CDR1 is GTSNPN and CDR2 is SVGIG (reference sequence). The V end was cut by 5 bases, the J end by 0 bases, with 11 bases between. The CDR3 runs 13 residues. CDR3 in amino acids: CAWEQGYSYEQYF. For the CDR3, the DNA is TGTGCCTGGGAGCAGGGGTACTCCTACGAGCAGTACTTC. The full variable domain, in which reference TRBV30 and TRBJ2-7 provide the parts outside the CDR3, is SQTIHQWPATLVQPVGSPLSLECTVEGTSNPNLYWYRQAAGRGLQLLFYSVGIGQISSEVPQNLSASRPQDRQFILSSKKLLLSDSGFYLCAWEQGYSYEQYFGPGTRLTVT.

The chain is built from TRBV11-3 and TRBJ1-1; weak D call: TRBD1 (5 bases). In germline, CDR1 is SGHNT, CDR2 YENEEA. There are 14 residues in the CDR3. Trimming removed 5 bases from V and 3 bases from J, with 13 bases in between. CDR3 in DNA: TGTGCCAGCAGCACAGGTCTGGCGGACACTGAAGCTTTCTTT. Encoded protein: CASSTGLADTEAFF.

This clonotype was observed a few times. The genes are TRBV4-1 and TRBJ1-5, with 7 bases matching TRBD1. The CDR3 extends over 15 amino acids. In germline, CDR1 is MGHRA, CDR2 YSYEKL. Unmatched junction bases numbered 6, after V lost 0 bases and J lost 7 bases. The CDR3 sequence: CASSQERGGPQPQHF. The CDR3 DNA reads TGCGCCAGCAGCCAAGAGAGAGGGGGCCCACAGCCCCAGCATTTT.

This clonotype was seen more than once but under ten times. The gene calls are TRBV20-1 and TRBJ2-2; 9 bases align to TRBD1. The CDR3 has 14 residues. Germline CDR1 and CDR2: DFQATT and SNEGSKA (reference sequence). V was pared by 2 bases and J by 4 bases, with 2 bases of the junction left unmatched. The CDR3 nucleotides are TGCAGTGCTAGACCGGGACAGGGCACCGGGGAGCTGTTTTTT. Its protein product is CSARPGQGTGELFF.

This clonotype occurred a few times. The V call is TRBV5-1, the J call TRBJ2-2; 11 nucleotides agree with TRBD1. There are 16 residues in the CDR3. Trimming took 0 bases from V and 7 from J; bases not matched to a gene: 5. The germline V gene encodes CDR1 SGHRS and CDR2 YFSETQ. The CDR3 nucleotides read TGCGCCAGCAGCTTGGCCGAGGACAGGGGGCACGGGGAGCTGTTTTTT. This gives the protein CASSLAEDRGHGELFF. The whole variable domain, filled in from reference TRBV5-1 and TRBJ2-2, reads KAGVTQTPRYLIKTRGQQVTLSCSPISGHRSVSWYQQTPGQGLQFLFEYFSETQRNKGNFPGRFSGRQFSNSRSEMNVSTLELGDSALYLCASSLAEDRGHGELFFGEGSRLTVL.

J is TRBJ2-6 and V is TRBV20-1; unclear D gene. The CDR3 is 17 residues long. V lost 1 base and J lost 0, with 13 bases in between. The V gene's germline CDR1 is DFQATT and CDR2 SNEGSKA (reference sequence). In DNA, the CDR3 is TGCAGTGCTAGAGTGGGCAGTCATACCTCTGGGGCCAACGTCCTGACTTTC. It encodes CSARVGSHTSGANVLTF.

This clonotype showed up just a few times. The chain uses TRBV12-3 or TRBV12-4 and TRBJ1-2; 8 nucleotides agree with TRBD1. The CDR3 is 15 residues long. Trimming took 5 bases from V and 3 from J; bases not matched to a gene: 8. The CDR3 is CASSAGQGYDYGYTF. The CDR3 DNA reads TGTGCCAGCAGTGCCGGACAGGGATACGACTATGGCTACACCTTC.

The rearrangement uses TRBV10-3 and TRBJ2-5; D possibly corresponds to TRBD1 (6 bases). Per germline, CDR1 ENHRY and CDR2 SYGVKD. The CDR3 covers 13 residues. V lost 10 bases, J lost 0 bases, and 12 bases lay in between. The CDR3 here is CASRGSDQETQYF. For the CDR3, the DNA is TGTGCCAGCAGGGGATCGGACCAAGAGACCCAGTACTTC.

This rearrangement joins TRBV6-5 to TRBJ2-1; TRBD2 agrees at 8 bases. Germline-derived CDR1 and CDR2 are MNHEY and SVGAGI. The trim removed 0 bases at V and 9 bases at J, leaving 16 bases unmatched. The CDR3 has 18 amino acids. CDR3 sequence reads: CASSYSSSGGVSSREQFF. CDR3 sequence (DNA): TGTGCCAGCAGTTACTCGAGTTCCGGGGGGGTGTCGAGTCGTGAGCAGTTCTTC.

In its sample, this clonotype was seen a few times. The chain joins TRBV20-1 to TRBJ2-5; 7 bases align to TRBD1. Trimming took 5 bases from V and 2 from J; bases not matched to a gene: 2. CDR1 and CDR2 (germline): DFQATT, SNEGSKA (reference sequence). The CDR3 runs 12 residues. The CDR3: CSAGTDQETQYF. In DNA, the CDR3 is TGCAGTGCTGGGACAGATCAAGAGACCCAGTACTTC.